This entry is about one TCR beta chain. This record belongs to a study of PD-L1 blockade in urothelial cancer. Study as a whole: Patients commenced intravenous atezolizumab, 1,200 mg every 3 weeks, in about 2014. Blood samples had a median of roughly 140,000 T cells.

Trimming removed 4 bases from V and 10 bases from J, with 26 bases in between. This CDR3 region has 16 residues. Germline V gene sequence: CDR1 SGHKS, CDR2 YYEKEE (reference sequence). What went into each PCR as a spike was synthetic TCR analog templates. Here immunoSEQ multiplex PCR was the method, and the copy in TCRdb shows in-frame clones only, minus some. Of tens of thousands of clones detected, 87% appear once; the ten largest clones hold over 12%. This sample's time point: pretreatment peripheral blood. The study enrolled patients with locally advanced or metastatic urothelial carcinoma. The sequences come from PBMCs, collected around atezolizumab (anti-PD-L1) treatment. The chain uses TRBV5-5 and TRBJ1-1; D is perhaps TRBD1 (6 bases). This TCR was sampled from a woman aged 60 to 75 with urothelial cancer. CDR3 nucleotide sequence: TGTGCCAGCAGCCCCACTGGGGCATCGGGGGGGGCTGGAGCTTTCTTT. Translated, it gives CASSPTGASGGAGAFF.